These 21 T cell receptor beta chains were sequenced from one sample in a study of cytomegalovirus exposure and HLA in healthy donors. Vbeta (60) and Jbeta (13) primers were used in the PCR. Measured with immunoSEQ multiplex PCR; TCRdb has only the in-frame clones, and not every one. The table includes fewer than 250,000 clones, about 81% detected once. Sequencing was done on a sample of PBMCs. These receptor sequences come from a man aged 18-30 years in good health and CMV-seronegative.

V usage is TRBV7-9 and J usage is TRBJ1-4, with D possibly TRBD1 on 5 matching bases. V lost 3 bases and J 0 bases, leaving 11 bases between the germline ends. Germline-derived CDR1 and CDR2 are SEHNR and FQNEAQ (reference sequence). The CDR3 has 16 residues. CDR3 loop: CASSFPGTATNEKLFF. Written as DNA, the CDR3 is TGTGCCAGCAGCTTCCCAGGGACTGCAACTAATGAAAAACTGTTTTTT.

The J gene is TRBJ2-5, the V gene TRBV14, with 7 bases aligning to TRBD1. Per germline, CDR1 SGHDN and CDR2 FVKESK. V trimming: 5 bases; J trimming: 1 base; junction bases outside the gene matches: 4. The CDR3 length is 14 residues. The CDR3 loop is CASSRDRGQETQYF. CDR3 bases: TGTGCCAGCAGCAGGGACAGAGGCCAAGAGACCCAGTACTTC.

The chain has TRBV7-9 and TRBJ2-1; TRBD2 agrees at 7 bases. J lost 4 bases, V lost 1 base, and 4 bases had no gene match. The CDR3 totals 15 residues. Germline V gives CDR1 SEHNR, CDR2 FQNEAQ (reference sequence). CDR3: CASSLGAGIYNEQFF. In nucleotides, the CDR3 is TGTGCCAGCAGCTTAGGAGCGGGAATTTACAATGAGCAGTTCTTC.

The chain combines TRBV7-3 with TRBJ2-1; weak D call: TRBD2 (6 bases). This CDR3 comprises 13 residues. V was pared by 5 bases and J by 12 bases, with 17 bases between. Germline V lookup: CDR1 SGHTA, CDR2 FQGTGA. CDR3 nucleotide sequence: TGTGCCAGCAGCCCCGCCGGACCCGGGGGGCAGTTCTTC. Its protein product is CASSPAGPGGQFF.

The chain recombines TRBV7-2 with TRBJ2-5; TRBD2 agrees at 9 bases. The end of the DNA is better explained by TRBJ2-7, so the J call may be wrong. Germline CDR1 and CDR2: SGHTA and FQGNSA. The CDR3 covers 19 residues. CDR3 sequence: CASSLPRVAGAPSSYEQYF. The CDR3 DNA is TGTGCCAGCAGCTTACCGAGGGTAGCGGGGGCCCCCAGCTCCTACGAGCAGTACTTC.

The gene calls are TRBV4-1 and TRBJ1-3; tentative D call: TRBD1 (6 bases). The V end was cut by 5 bases, the J end by 0 bases, with 14 bases between. CDR3 length: 16 residues. Per the germline V gene, CDR1 is MGHRA and CDR2 is YSYEKL. The CDR3 DNA is TGCGCCAGCAGCGCGCGGACAGTACCCTCTGGAAACACCATATATTTT. As protein: CASSARTVPSGNTIYF.

The V gene is TRBV27, the J gene TRBJ1-2; weak D call: TRBD1 (6 bases). The CDR3 sequence is 12 residues long. CDR1 and CDR2 (germline): MNHEY, SMNVEV (reference sequence). Trimming took off 10 bases at V and 3 bases at J, with 12 bases between the two ends. The CDR3 DNA reads as TGTGCCACCTTGGGGGCGGACTATGGCTACACCTTC. Its protein product is CATLGADYGYTF.

As to this clone: A read error may produce the germline difference seen at one junction end. The rearrangement links TRBV7-7 to TRBJ2-1, with D possibly TRBD2 on 5 matching bases. Germline V CDR1 and CDR2: SSHAT, FNYEAQ (reference sequence). The CDR3 totals 14 residues. The CDR3 nucleotides are TGTGCTAGCAGCTTAGCGTCGGGTTCTCATGAGCAGTTCTTC. It is translated as CASSLASGSHEQFF.

The chain carries TRBV5-4 and TRBJ2-1, with 8 nucleotides matching TRBD2. CDR3 length: 15 amino acids. The junction had 6 bases not matched to a gene; V was cut back by 4 bases and J by 3 bases. CDR1 and CDR2 (germline): SGHNT, YYREEE (reference sequence). DNA of the CDR3: TGTGCCAGCAGCCCAGGGACTAGTCTCTACAATGAGCAGTTCTTC. Its translation is CASSPGTSLYNEQFF. Based on the CDR3 plus reference TRBV5-4 and TRBJ2-1, the full variable domain is ETGVTQSPTHLIKTRGQQVTLRCSSQSGHNTVSWYQQALGQGPQFIFQYYREEENGRGNFPPRFSGLQFPNYSSELNVNALELDDSALYLCASSPGTSLYNEQFFGPGTRLTVL.

The CDR3 nucleotides are TGTGCCTGGTCTCGACAGGGGGGAAATTCACCCCTCCACTTT. Translating it yields CAWSRQGGNSPLHF. The V gene is TRBV30, the J gene TRBJ1-6, with TRBD1 identical over 9 bases. The CDR3 length is 14 residues. Germline V gene lookup returns CDR1 GTSNPN and CDR2 SVGIG (reference sequence). Losses at the gene ends were 5 bases for V and 7 bases for J; bases not matched to a gene: 6.

V usage is TRBV19 and J usage is TRBJ2-7, with D possibly TRBD1 on 5 matching bases. CDR3 length: 13 residues. Trimming removed 1 base at V and 6 bases at J, with 10 bases between. Germline lookup yields CDR1 LNHDA and CDR2 SQIVND (reference sequence). In DNA form, the CDR3 reads TGTGCCAGTAGTATAGCCGTTCAGGGCGAGCAGTACTTC. Its translation is CASSIAVQGEQYF.

The rearrangement joins TRBV5-6 to TRBJ1-5, with D possibly being TRBD1 (6 bases). The V gene's germline CDR1 is SGHDT and CDR2 YYEEEE. V was clipped by 4 bases and J by 5 bases, with 10 bases between them. The CDR3 spans 13 residues. In DNA form, the CDR3 reads TGTGCCAGCAGCCCCCACAGGGATCAGCCCCAGCATTTT. Its translation is CASSPHRDQPQHF.

The gene calls are TRBV6-1 and TRBJ1-5; D might be TRBD1 (6 bases). Germline V gives CDR1 MNHNS, CDR2 SASEGT. CDR3 length: 15 amino acids. Trimming removed 6 bases from V and 4 bases from J, with 16 bases in between. CDR3 loop: CASSSSGGQNQPQHF. DNA for the CDR3: TGTGCCAGCAGCTCATCAGGTGGACAGAATCAGCCCCAGCATTTT.

This chain connects TRBV5-4 to TRBJ2-3; 10 bases match TRBD1. This CDR3 has 16 amino acids. Looked up from germline, CDR1 is SGHNT and CDR2 is YYREEE (reference sequence). Trimming removed 4 bases from V and 2 bases from J; junction bases left unmatched: 7. CDR3 sequence (DNA): TGTGCCAGCAGCAGACCGGGACAGGGGATCACAGATACGCAGTATTTT. Translation: CASSRPGQGITDTQYF.

J is TRBJ2-7 and V is TRBV4-1, with TRBD2 matching over 7 bases. The CDR3 has 15 amino acids. Germline CDR1 and CDR2: MGHRA and YSYEKL. After removal of 1 base from V and 4 bases from J, the junction contained 7 bases not matched to a gene. The CDR3 region is CASSQAMTSWYEQYF. Written as DNA, the CDR3 is TGCGCCAGCAGCCAAGCAATGACTAGCTGGTACGAGCAGTACTTC.

This clone was counted once. This rearrangement joins TRBV7-9 to TRBJ1-2; 8 nucleotides agree with TRBD1. CDR3 length: 17 amino acids. V dropped 5 bases and J dropped 3; count of bases not matched to a gene: 14. Germline assignment: CDR1 SEHNR and CDR2 FQNEAQ (reference sequence). The DNA of the CDR3 is TGTGCCAGCAGCCAACCCCAAACAGGGGGTGAGGACTATGGCTACACCTTC. Protein product: CASSQPQTGGEDYGYTF. The full variable domain, its missing parts supplied by reference TRBV7-9 and TRBJ1-2, is DTGVSQNPRHKITKRGQNVTFRCDPISEHNRLYWYRQTLGQGPEFLTYFQNEAQLEKSRLLSDRFSAERPKGSFSTLEIQRTEQGDSAMYLCASSQPQTGGEDYGYTFGSGTRLTVV.

This chain connects TRBV2 to TRBJ1-6, with D hard to call. This CDR3 contains 16 residues. V gave up 2 bases and J gave up 5 bases, with 13 bases separating them. Germline CDR1 reads SNHLY; CDR2 reads FYNNEI. The CDR3 sequence is CASSEHPGMDNSPLHF. The CDR3 nucleotides are TGTGCCAGCAGTGAACATCCGGGTATGGATAATTCACCCCTCCACTTT.

J is TRBJ2-3 and V is TRBV7-8, with 7 bases lining up with TRBD2. Germline V gene sequence: CDR1 SGHVS, CDR2 FQNEAQ. CDR3 length equals 17 residues. Trimming took 5 bases from V and 7 from J; bases not matched to a gene: 18. CDR3 in DNA: TGTGCCAGCAGCCTCACCGGGGGACGGGGGGTTAGTCATACGCAGTATTTT. The encoded protein is CASSLTGGRGVSHTQYF.

This clone came up a few times. The J gene is TRBJ1-1, the V gene TRBV27, with 7 bases fitting TRBD1. The germline CDR1 and CDR2 sequences are MNHEY and SMNVEV (reference sequence). V trimming: 4 bases; J trimming: 1 base; junction bases outside the gene matches: 0. There are 13 residues in the CDR3. The DNA of the CDR3 is TGTGCCAGCAGTTGGACAGGGAACACTGAAGCTTTCTTT. Protein: CASSWTGNTEAFF.

The chain uses TRBV5-1 and TRBJ2-3; weak D call: TRBD2 (5 bases). There are 14 residues in the CDR3. V was pared by 5 bases and J by 6 bases, with 16 bases between. CDR1 and CDR2 (germline): SGHRS, YFSETQ. The CDR3 spells CASREAGLYDTQYF. The CDR3 region has the DNA TGCGCCAGCAGAGAGGCGGGCCTTTACGATACGCAGTATTTT. Supplemented by reference TRBV5-1 and TRBJ2-3, the full variable domain reads KAGVTQTPRYLIKTRGQQVTLSCSPISGHRSVSWYQQTPGQGLQFLFEYFSETQRNKGNFPGRFSGRQFSNSRSEMNVSTLELGDSALYLCASREAGLYDTQYFGPGTRLTVL.

The rearrangement uses TRBV10-2 and TRBJ1-4; D is possibly TRBD1 (5 bases). The CDR3 covers 14 residues. Germline V gene sequence: CDR1 WSHSY, CDR2 SAAADI. The V gene lost 2 bases and the J gene lost 8 bases, with 12 bases spanning the gap. CDR3 DNA sequence: TGCGCCAGCAGTGAGAGGGGTCCGAGGGAAAAACTGTTTTTT. Protein product: CASSERGPREKLFF.